A single sample is the source of the 29 T cell receptor beta chains below, sequenced in a study of T cells in Graves' hyperthyroidism and ophthalmopathy. Amplified TCR beta CDR3 regions came from RNA transcripts. The TCR CDR3 was amplified in a first-round RT-PCR using the HTBI primer set. In TCRdb, the multiplex PCR reads were re-called with MiXCR into one record per CDR3 protein. The sample shows some 350,000 distinct CDR3 sequences, more than 15% of them seen only once. Sequenced input: blood. These receptors all come from a woman under 30 with Graves' hyperthyroidism that later progressed to Graves' ophthalmopathy.

This clonotype was observed many times. CDR3 loop: CASSLSHTKRYGYEQYF. As DNA, the CDR3 is TGTGCCAGCAGTTTAAGCCACACGAAGCGGTATGGCTACGAGCAGTACTTC. The chain combines TRBV27 with TRBJ2-7; maybe TRBD2 (5 bases). Germline V gene lookup returns CDR1 MNHEY and CDR2 SMNVEV (reference sequence). V was shortened by 2 bases and J by 3 bases, with 20 bases between the two germline ends. The CDR3 loop spans 17 amino acids.

This clonotype came up many times. The chain joins TRBV20-1 to TRBJ2-5, with no clear D. V was trimmed by 3 bases and J by 1 base, leaving 9 bases between them. The germline CDR1 and CDR2 sequences are DFQATT and SNEGSKA (reference sequence). CDR3 length: 13 amino acids. CDR3 bases: TGCAGTGCTAGGCACGAGGTCCAAGAGACCCAGTACTTC. It codes for CSARHEVQETQYF.

This clonotype has ten or more counts. The J gene is TRBJ1-1, the V gene TRBV6-5; D not certain. Trimming shortened V by 2 bases and J by 6 bases, and 16 bases separated the two germline ends. Germline-derived CDR1 and CDR2 are MNHEY and SVGAGI. The CDR3 loop spans 15 amino acids. This CDR3 reads CASSYGVGVGSEAFF. In nucleotides, the CDR3 is TGTGCCAGCAGTTACGGAGTGGGAGTAGGGTCTGAAGCTTTCTTT.

Ten or more counts support this clonotype. This sequence joins TRBV30 and TRBJ1-5, with 12 bases matching TRBD1. V was clipped by 2 bases and J by 6 bases; unmatched bases: 5. There are 15 residues in the CDR3. CDR1 GTSNPN and CDR2 SVGIG come from the germline V gene (reference sequence). CDR3 amino acids: CAWSTGQGAGQPQHF. DNA of the CDR3: TGTGCCTGGAGTACGGGACAGGGGGCCGGTCAGCCCCAGCATTTT.

This clonotype was seen many times. The V call is TRBV10-3, the J call TRBJ1-1, with D perhaps matching TRBD1 (6 bases). The CDR3 covers 16 residues. Trimming took off 10 bases at V and 4 bases at J, with 25 bases between the two ends. Germline-derived CDR1 and CDR2 are ENHRY and SYGVKD. This CDR3 is CATATAQGIGSTEAFF. The CDR3 DNA reads TGTGCCACCGCAACCGCACAGGGAATAGGGAGCACTGAAGCTTTCTTT.

This clonotype appeared many times. The J gene is TRBJ2-1, the V gene TRBV5-1; D uncertain. The CDR3 has 17 amino acids. Germline CDR1 SGHRS, CDR2 YFSETQ. V lost 4 bases and J 0 bases, leaving 17 bases between the germline ends. CDR3 sequence (DNA): TGCGCCAGCAGCCCCATTACCGAACGAATCTCCTACAATGAGCAGTTCTTC. Protein: CASSPITERISYNEQFF.

The gene calls are TRBV18 and TRBJ2-7, with 9 bases aligning to TRBD1. Trimming at V came to 3 bases and at J to 2 bases, leaving 8 bases not matched to a gene. This CDR3 spans 16 amino acids. Germline V gene data show CDR1 as KGHSH and CDR2 as LQKENI. This chain's CDR3 is CASSPPGTGQAYEQYF. CDR3 coding DNA: TGTGCCAGCTCACCGCCCGGGACAGGGCAAGCCTACGAGCAGTACTTC.

J is TRBJ2-7 and V is TRBV7-8; tentative D call: TRBD2 (5 bases). Trimming left V 7 bases short and J 6 bases short, with 19 bases between. CDR1 is SGHVS and CDR2 is FQNEAQ in the germline V gene. The CDR3 is 14 residues long. In DNA, the CDR3 is TGTGCCAGCATAGCTGAGGGCACGGTCGGCGAGCAGTACTTC. Amino acids: CASIAEGTVGEQYF.

This clonotype has ten or more counts. V gene TRBV28 combines with J gene TRBJ2-5; D is ambiguous. Per the germline V gene, CDR1 is MDHEN and CDR2 is SYDVKM. The length of the CDR3 is 10 residues. The germline V and J ends were trimmed by 8 bases and 5 bases, with 6 bases remaining between them. CDR3 sequence reads: CASLGETQYF. In DNA, the CDR3 is TGTGCCAGCCTTGGGGAGACCCAGTACTTC.

The chain combines TRBV27 with TRBJ1-2, with no clear D. Germline CDR1 MNHEY, CDR2 SMNVEV (reference sequence). Trimming removed 3 bases at V and 8 bases at J, with 16 bases between. This CDR3 has 14 residues. The CDR3 protein is CASSFGAGRDGYTF. The CDR3 DNA sequence: TGTGCCAGCAGTTTTGGTGCAGGAAGAGACGGCTACACCTTC.

V gene TRBV6-1 combines with J gene TRBJ2-4, with TRBD2 matching 9 bases. Per the germline V gene, CDR1 is MNHNS and CDR2 is SASEGT. The CDR3 runs to 15 residues. V lost 5 bases to trimming and J lost 4 bases; unmatched junction nucleotides: 6. The CDR3 coding sequence is TGTGCCAGCAGTTCCCCGACTAGCGGAAAAAACATTCAGTACTTC. It yields the protein CASSSPTSGKNIQYF.

This clonotype has at least ten counts. The gene calls are TRBV6-1 and TRBJ2-7; a weak D match, TRBD2 (6 bases). The CDR3 sequence is 13 residues long. V lost 4 bases and J 2 bases, leaving 9 bases between the germline ends. CDR1 is MNHNS and CDR2 is SASEGT in the germline V gene. CDR3 loop: CASSGGDAYEQYF. The CDR3 DNA reads as TGTGCCAGCAGTGGGGGGGACGCCTACGAGCAGTACTTC.

This clonotype was seen ten or more times. One junction end does not reproduce the germline sequence, and a read error may be involved. The gene calls are TRBV13 and TRBJ2-1, with 11 bases identical to TRBD2. CDR1 is PRHDT, CDR2 FYEKMQ, per germline (reference sequence). CDR3 length: 17 residues. The CDR3 is CASSLGTSGPVGDEQFF. The DNA for the CDR3 is TGTGCCAGCAGCCTAGGGACTAGCGGACCCGTAGGCGATGAGCAGTTCTTC.

This clonotype was seen repeatedly, ten times or more. This chain joins TRBV6-5 and TRBJ2-7; a possible D gene is TRBD2 (6 bases). Germline lookup yields CDR1 MNHEY and CDR2 SVGAGI. The V end was cut by 1 base, the J end by 5 bases, with 12 bases between. The CDR3 is made up of 14 amino acids. The CDR3 coding sequence is TGTGCCAGCAGTTACTATCCGGGAGTGGACGAGCAGTACTTC. This encodes CASSYYPGVDEQYF.

This clonotype came up many times. V usage is TRBV7-2 and J usage is TRBJ1-1; D remains ambiguous. Germline CDR1 is SGHTA and CDR2 is FQGNSA. This CDR3 comprises 15 residues. V was clipped by 0 bases and J by 1 base, with 9 bases between them. This CDR3 reads CASSLASSANTEAFF. In DNA, the CDR3 is TGTGCCAGCAGCTTAGCCTCCTCAGCGAACACTGAAGCTTTCTTT.

This clonotype was counted a few times. This could be a read error, since a much larger clone is one nucleotide away. The CDR3 nucleotides are TGTGCCAGCAGCGCCGGGGCTAGCGGCGGGGAGCTGTTTTTT. Encoded protein: CASSAGASGGELFF. The chain couples TRBV2 to TRBJ2-2, with 7 positions matching TRBD2. The CDR3 loop spans 14 amino acids. Germline V lookup: CDR1 SNHLY, CDR2 FYNNEI. The J segment lost 7 bases and the V segment lost 6 bases, leaving 8 bases of the junction unmatched.

On this clonotype itself: Given a much more abundant clone one base away, this may be a read error. Likely a read error: the CDR3 ends without its conserved phenylalanine or tryptophan. The chain links TRBV20-1 to TRBJ1-5; D is possibly TRBD1 (6 bases). Germline loops: CDR1 DFQATT, CDR2 SNEGSKA (reference sequence). This CDR3 has 15 residues. Trimming pared 6 bases from V and 2 bases from J, leaving 17 bases between. The CDR3 is CSATKQGGGNQPQHL. DNA of the CDR3: TGCAGTGCCACGAAACAGGGAGGGGGCAATCAGCCCCAGCATCTT.

This clonotype was seen only a few times. The chain employs TRBV6-1 and TRBJ1-6, with D hard to call. This CDR3 comprises 14 residues. Trimming took 6 bases from V and 9 from J, leaving 15 bases between them. Germline CDR1 reads MNHNS; CDR2 reads SASEGT. The CDR3 DNA is TGTGCCAGCAGGGTCTGGGCCGGGAGTTCACCCCTCCACTTT. Its protein is CASRVWAGSSPLHF.

This clonotype came up many times. CDR3 sequence: CASSISTGTYEQYF. CDR3 nucleotides: TGTGCCAGTAGTATTTCGACTGGTACCTACGAGCAGTACTTC. The chain combines TRBV19 with TRBJ2-7, with D uncertain. This CDR3 spans 14 amino acids. V shed 3 bases and J shed 2 bases, with 11 bases lying between them. CDR1 and CDR2 (germline): LNHDA, SQIVND (reference sequence).

The chain recombines TRBV27 with TRBJ2-7; 7 bases agree with TRBD1. Germline-derived CDR1 and CDR2 are MNHEY and SMNVEV (reference sequence). V gave up 1 base and J gave up 0 bases; unmatched junction bases: 3. This CDR3 is 15 amino acids long. In DNA, the CDR3 is TGTGCCAGCAGTTTATGGACAGGCCGCTCCTACGAGCAGTACTTC. Residues: CASSLWTGRSYEQYF.

This clonotype came up many times. The chain combines TRBV6-1 with TRBJ1-2, with a possible D match to TRBD1 (5 bases). V lost 6 bases to trimming and J lost 3 bases, with 17 bases between them. This CDR3 comprises 15 residues. Germline V gene sequence: CDR1 MNHNS, CDR2 SASEGT. CDR3 protein: CASRKGGSGDYGYTF. The CDR3 region has the DNA TGTGCCAGCAGAAAGGGAGGGTCGGGGGACTATGGCTACACCTTC.

A few counts support this clonotype. This rearrangement joins TRBV10-1 to TRBJ2-5; D is unresolved. This CDR3 contains 13 residues. Trimming shortened V by 2 bases and J by 5 bases, and 9 bases separated the two germline ends. Germline CDR1 and CDR2: WNHNN and SYGVQD (reference sequence). The CDR3 is CASSEALGETQYF. The DNA of the CDR3 is TGCGCCAGCAGTGAGGCCCTAGGGGAGACCCAGTACTTC.

This clonotype was observed many times. The V gene is TRBV28, the J gene TRBJ2-5, with 7 bases identical to TRBD2. V lost 8 bases to trimming and J lost 4 bases; unmatched junction nucleotides: 7. Germline V gene sequence: CDR1 MDHEN, CDR2 SYDVKM. The CDR3 runs 13 residues. The CDR3 sequence: CASLTGGVETQYF. CDR3 coding DNA: TGTGCCAGCCTTACTGGGGGGGTAGAGACCCAGTACTTC.

This clonotype was counted between two and nine times. The chain has TRBV4-1 and TRBJ1-1; TRBD1 aligns across 9 bases. The trim removed 8 bases at V and 3 bases at J, leaving 10 bases unmatched. This CDR3 spans 15 amino acids. The germline CDR1 and CDR2 sequences are MGHRA and YSYEKL. CDR3 sequence (DNA): TGCGCCAGCGTGTCGACAGGGGGTGTGGACACTGAAGCTTTCTTT. Amino acid sequence: CASVSTGGVDTEAFF.

This clonotype was picked up many times. The rearrangement uses TRBV6-5 and TRBJ2-2, with TRBD2 identical over 11 bases. V shed 2 bases and J 4 bases; nucleotides not matched to a gene: 0. This CDR3 region has 15 residues. CDR1 MNHEY and CDR2 SVGAGI come from the germline V gene. This CDR3 is CASSYLAGGTGELFF. CDR3 coding DNA: TGTGCCAGCAGTTACCTAGCGGGGGGCACCGGGGAGCTGTTTTTT.

Comment on this clonotype: Being one base from a much bigger clone, this may be a read error. V is TRBV10-3 and J is TRBJ1-2, with unresolved D. V lost 10 bases to trimming and J lost 5 bases, with 11 bases between them. CDR1 is ENHRY and CDR2 is SYGVKD in the germline V gene. This CDR3 has 11 amino acids. CDR3 sequence (DNA): TGTGCCACCGGGAACGTGTATGGCTACACCTTC. As protein: CATGNVYGYTF.

V usage is TRBV9 and J usage is TRBJ2-2; D ambiguous. CDR3 length: 15 amino acids. Trimming pared 2 bases from V and 3 bases from J, leaving 11 bases between. Germline loops: CDR1 SGDLS, CDR2 YYNGEE. The CDR3 bases are TGTGCCAGCAGCGTTCAGGAGCTTGACACCGGGGAGCTGTTTTTT. Amino acid sequence: CASSVQELDTGELFF.

The chain recombines TRBV27 with TRBJ2-1; D is perhaps TRBD1 or TRBD2 (6 bases each). Germline V gene data show CDR1 as MNHEY and CDR2 as SMNVEV (reference sequence). CDR3 length equals 17 residues. With 3 bases removed from V and 2 bases from J, the gap between germline ends came to 17 bases. The CDR3 region is CASSFRLNREAYNEQFF. DNA of the CDR3: TGTGCCAGCAGTTTTCGGTTAAACAGGGAGGCCTACAATGAGCAGTTCTTC.

V is TRBV27 and J is TRBJ1-1; D ambiguous. V was pared by 6 bases and J by 0 bases, with 5 bases between. Germline CDR1 reads MNHEY; CDR2 reads SMNVEV (reference sequence). The length of the CDR3 is 12 residues. The CDR3 coding sequence is TGTGCCAGCAGGAGTATGAACACTGAAGCTTTCTTT. Its translation is CASRSMNTEAFF.